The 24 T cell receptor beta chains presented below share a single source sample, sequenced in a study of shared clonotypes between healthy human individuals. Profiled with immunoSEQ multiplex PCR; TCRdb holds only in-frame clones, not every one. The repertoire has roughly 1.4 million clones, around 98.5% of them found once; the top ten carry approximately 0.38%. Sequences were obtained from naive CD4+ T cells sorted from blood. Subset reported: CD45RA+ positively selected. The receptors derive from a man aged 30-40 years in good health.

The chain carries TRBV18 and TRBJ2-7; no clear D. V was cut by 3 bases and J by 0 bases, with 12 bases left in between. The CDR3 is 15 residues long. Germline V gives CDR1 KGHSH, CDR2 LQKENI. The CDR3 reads CASSPPGRPSYEQYF. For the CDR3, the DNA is TGTGCCAGCTCACCGCCCGGCAGACCCTCCTACGAGCAGTACTTC.

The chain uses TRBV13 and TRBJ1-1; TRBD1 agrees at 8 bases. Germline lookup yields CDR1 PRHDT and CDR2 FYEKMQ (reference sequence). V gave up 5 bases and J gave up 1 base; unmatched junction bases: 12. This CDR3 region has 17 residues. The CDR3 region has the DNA TGTGCCAGCAGCCCTCGGACAGGGCTGAGTAGGAACACTGAAGCTTTCTTT. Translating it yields CASSPRTGLSRNTEAFF.

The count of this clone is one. This chain's CDR3 is CSVVGADQETQYF. CDR3 DNA sequence: TGCAGCGTTGTGGGGGCGGATCAAGAGACCCAGTACTTC. This sequence joins TRBV29-1 and TRBJ2-5; D is possibly TRBD1 (6 bases). The germline V gene has CDR1 SQVTM and CDR2 ANQGSEA. V dropped 4 bases and J dropped 2 bases, with 11 bases sitting between them. The length of the CDR3 is 13 residues. Filled out from reference TRBV29-1 and TRBJ2-5, the complete variable domain reads SAVISQKPSRDICQRGTSLTIQCQVDSQVTMMFWYRQQPGQSLTLIATANQGSEATYESGFVIDKFPISRPNLTFSTLTVSNMSPEDSSIYLCSVVGADQETQYFGPGTRLLVL.

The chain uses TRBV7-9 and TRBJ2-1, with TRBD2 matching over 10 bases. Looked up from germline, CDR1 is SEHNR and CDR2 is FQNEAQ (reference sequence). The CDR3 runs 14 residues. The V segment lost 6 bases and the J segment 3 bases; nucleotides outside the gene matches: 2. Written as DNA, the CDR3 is TGTGCCAGCAGGACTAGCGGGCTCTACAATGAGCAGTTCTTC. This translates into CASRTSGLYNEQFF.

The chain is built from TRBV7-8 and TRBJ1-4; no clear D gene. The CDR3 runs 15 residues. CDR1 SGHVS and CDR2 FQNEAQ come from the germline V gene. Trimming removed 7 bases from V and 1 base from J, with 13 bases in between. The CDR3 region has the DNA TGTGCCAGCACCCTTATCGGGAGAACTAATGAAAAACTGTTTTTT. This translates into CASTLIGRTNEKLFF.

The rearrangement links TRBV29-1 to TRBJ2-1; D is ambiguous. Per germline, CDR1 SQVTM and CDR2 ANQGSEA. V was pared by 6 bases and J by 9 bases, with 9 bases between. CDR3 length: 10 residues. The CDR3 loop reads CSVRWREQFF. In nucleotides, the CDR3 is TGCAGCGTCCGGTGGCGTGAGCAGTTCTTC.

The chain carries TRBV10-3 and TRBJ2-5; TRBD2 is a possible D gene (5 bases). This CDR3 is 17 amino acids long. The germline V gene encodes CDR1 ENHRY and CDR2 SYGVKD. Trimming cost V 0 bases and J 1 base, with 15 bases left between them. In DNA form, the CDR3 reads TGTGCCATCAGTGAGTCCTTGACTATGCCTACCCAAGAGACCCAGTACTTC. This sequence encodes CAISESLTMPTQETQYF.

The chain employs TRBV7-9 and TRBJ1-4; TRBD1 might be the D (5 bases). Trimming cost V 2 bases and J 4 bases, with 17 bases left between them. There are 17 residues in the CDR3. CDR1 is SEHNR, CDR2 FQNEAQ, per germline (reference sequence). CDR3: CASSLIGRESFNEKLFF. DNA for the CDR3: TGTGCCAGCAGCTTAATTGGCAGGGAGTCCTTTAATGAAAAACTGTTTTTT.

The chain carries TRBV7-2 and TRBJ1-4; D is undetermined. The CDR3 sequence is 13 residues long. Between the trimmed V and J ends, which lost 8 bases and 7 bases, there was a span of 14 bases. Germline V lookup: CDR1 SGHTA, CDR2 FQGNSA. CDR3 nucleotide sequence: TGTGCCAGCGCCGGAGGTGATGGTGAAAAACTGTTTTTT. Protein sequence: CASAGGDGEKLFF.

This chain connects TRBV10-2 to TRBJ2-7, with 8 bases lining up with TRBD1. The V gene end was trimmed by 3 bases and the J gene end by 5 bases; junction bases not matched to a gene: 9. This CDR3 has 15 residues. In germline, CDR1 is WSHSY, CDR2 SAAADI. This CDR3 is CASSDQGARRNEQYF. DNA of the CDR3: TGCGCCAGCAGTGATCAGGGGGCGCGTCGCAACGAGCAGTACTTC.

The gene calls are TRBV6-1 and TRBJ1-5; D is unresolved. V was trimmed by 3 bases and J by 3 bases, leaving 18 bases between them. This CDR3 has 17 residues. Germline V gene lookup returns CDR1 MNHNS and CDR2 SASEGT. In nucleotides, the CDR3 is TGTGCCAGCAGTGATTATGTGGTATCAGAATACAATCAGCCCCAGCATTTT. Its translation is CASSDYVVSEYNQPQHF.

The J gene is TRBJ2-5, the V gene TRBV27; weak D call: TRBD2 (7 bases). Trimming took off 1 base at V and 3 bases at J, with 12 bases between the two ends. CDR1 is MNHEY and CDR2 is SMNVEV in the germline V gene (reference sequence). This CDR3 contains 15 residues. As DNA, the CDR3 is TGTGCCAGCAGTTTATTAGGGGGGAGGGAAGAGACCCAGTACTTC. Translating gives CASSLLGGREETQYF.

The CDR3 reads CASSSRLTDTQYF. The CDR3 DNA is TGTGCCAGCAGCTCCCGTCTGACAGATACGCAGTATTTT. The chain has TRBV7-3 and TRBJ2-3; D is ambiguous. This CDR3 spans 13 amino acids. V shed 4 bases and J shed 3 bases, with 8 bases lying between them. The germline V gene has CDR1 SGHTA and CDR2 FQGTGA.

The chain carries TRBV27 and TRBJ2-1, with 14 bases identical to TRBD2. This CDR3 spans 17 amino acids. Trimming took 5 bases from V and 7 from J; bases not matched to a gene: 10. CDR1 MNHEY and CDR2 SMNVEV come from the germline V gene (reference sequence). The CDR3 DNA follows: TGTGCCAGCAGTGCGATGACCGGGACTAGCGGGAGTAATGAGCAGTTCTTC. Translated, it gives CASSAMTGTSGSNEQFF.

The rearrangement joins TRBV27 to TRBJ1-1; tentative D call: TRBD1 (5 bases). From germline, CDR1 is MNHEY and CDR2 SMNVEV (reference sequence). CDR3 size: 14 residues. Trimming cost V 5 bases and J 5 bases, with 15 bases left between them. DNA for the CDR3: TGTGCCAGCAGTACCATCAGGGCAGGGACTGAAGCTTTCTTT. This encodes CASSTIRAGTEAFF.

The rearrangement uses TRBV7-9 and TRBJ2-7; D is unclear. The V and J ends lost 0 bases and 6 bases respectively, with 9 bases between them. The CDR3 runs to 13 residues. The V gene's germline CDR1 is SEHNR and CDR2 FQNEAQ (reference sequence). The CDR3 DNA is TGTGCCAGCAGCTTAGCGTCCCAAGCCGAGCAGTACTTC. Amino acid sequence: CASSLASQAEQYF.

In nucleotides, the CDR3 is TGTGCCAGCTCTTCCTCCCTATCAGGGTTCAATCAGCCCCAGCATTTT. Protein sequence: CASSSSLSGFNQPQHF. The chain employs TRBV18 and TRBJ1-5, with TRBD1 as a possible D gene (5 bases). The CDR3 runs to 16 residues. The V gene's germline CDR1 is KGHSH and CDR2 LQKENI. Trimming removed 6 bases at V and 3 bases at J, with 18 bases between.

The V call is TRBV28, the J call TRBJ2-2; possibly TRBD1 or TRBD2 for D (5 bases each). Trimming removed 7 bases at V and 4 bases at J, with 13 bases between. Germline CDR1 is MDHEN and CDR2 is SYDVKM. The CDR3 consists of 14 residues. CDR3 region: CASITGTGTGELFF. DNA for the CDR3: TGTGCCAGCATAACGGGGACCGGCACCGGGGAGCTGTTTTTT.

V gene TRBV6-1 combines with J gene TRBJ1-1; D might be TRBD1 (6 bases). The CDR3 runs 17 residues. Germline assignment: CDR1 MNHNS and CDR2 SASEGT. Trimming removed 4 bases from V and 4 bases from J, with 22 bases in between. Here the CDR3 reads CASSGQVVLLVGTEAFF. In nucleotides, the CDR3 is TGTGCCAGCAGTGGACAGGTGGTTTTATTGGTGGGCACTGAAGCTTTCTTT.

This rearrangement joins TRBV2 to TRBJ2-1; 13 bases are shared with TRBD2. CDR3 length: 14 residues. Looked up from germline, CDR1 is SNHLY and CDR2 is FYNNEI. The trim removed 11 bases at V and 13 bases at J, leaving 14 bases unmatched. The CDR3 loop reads CAAGGRTSGSVQFF. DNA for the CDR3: TGTGCCGCGGGGGGGAGGACTAGCGGGAGTGTACAGTTCTTC.

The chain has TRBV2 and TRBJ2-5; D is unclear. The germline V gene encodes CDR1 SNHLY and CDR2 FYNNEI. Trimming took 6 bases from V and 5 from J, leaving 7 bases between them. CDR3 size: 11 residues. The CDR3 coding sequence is TGTGCCAGCAGACAAAGGGAGACCCAGTACTTC. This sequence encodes CASRQRETQYF.

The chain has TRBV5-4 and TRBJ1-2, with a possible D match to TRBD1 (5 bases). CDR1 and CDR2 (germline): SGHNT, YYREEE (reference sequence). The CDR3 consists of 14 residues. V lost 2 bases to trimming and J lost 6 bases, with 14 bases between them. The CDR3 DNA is TGTGCCAGCAGCTTTGATACAGGTGGGGATGGCTACACCTTC. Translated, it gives CASSFDTGGDGYTF.

The CDR3 is CASSRSGRTDTQYF. The CDR3 DNA sequence: TGCGCCAGCTCCCGTAGCGGGCGCACAGATACGCAGTATTTT. The chain combines TRBV5-1 with TRBJ2-3; 7 bases are a match to TRBD2. There are 14 residues in the CDR3. V was clipped by 7 bases and J by 1 base; unmatched bases: 6. Germline assignment: CDR1 SGHRS and CDR2 YFSETQ.

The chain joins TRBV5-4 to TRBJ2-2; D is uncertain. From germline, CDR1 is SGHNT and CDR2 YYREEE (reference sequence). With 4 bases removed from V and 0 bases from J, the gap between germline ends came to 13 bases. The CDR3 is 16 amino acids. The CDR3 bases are TGTGCCAGCAGCCCGAGAAGCTCCGCGAACACCGGGGAGCTGTTTTTT. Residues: CASSPRSSANTGELFF. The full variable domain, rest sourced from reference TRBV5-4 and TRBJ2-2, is ETGVTQSPTHLIKTRGQQVTLRCSSQSGHNTVSWYQQALGQGPQFIFQYYREEENGRGNFPPRFSGLQFPNYSSELNVNALELDDSALYLCASSPRSSANTGELFFGEGSRLTVL.